A single T cell receptor beta chain is shown here with its context. Its antigen is unknown. The CDR3 covers 12 residues. Per the germline V gene, CDR1 is DFQATT and CDR2 is SNEGSKA (reference sequence). The data originate from a study of T cells in Graves' hyperthyroidism and ophthalmopathy. Overall study findings and caveats: Blood shared most expanded thyroid clonotypes above 0.001.

Any patient presenting with uncontrolled infection, other autoimmune disease, pregnancy or lactation was left out. The TCR beta CDR3 regions underwent amplification using RNA transcripts as the source. Initially, a first-round RT-PCR of the TCR CDR3 employed the HTBI primer set. TCRdb used MiXCR to reprocess the multiplex PCR reads, holding one entry per CDR3 protein. This table holds 550,000 to 700,000 distinct CDR3 sequences, roughly 46% found once. The material sequenced was peripheral blood or thyroid tissue (not recorded which). The chain uses TRBV20-1 and TRBJ1-1, with unresolved D. This receptor was taken from an adult woman with Graves' disease, either hyperthyroidism or ophthalmopathy (not recorded which). The DNA for the CDR3 is TGCAGCTTGCCCCAGGAAAACACTGAAGCTTTCTTT. Protein sequence: CSLPQENTEAFF.